The T cell receptor (beta chain) described here comes from a study of shared clonotypes between healthy human individuals. General observations from the study: The small donor group covered limited genetic and exposure diversity.

A roughly 200 ng quantity of DNA, 30,000 to 35,000 T cell genomes, went into the sorted-subset replicate PCRs. Generated by immunoSEQ multiplex PCR, the TCRdb table keeps only in-frame clones and is missing some. The sample yields over a million clones, 70% to 80% seen once. V lost 3 bases and J lost 11, with 14 bases in between. Germline CDR1 MDHEN, CDR2 SYDVKM. This CDR3 has 13 amino acids. This clone was observed a few times. Its matching antigen is unknown. The rearrangement links TRBV28 to TRBJ1-5; D is unresolved. This clonotype was obtained from a man in his late teens or twenties in good health. Some clones in this sample may be carry-over from other donors' samples. Sequencing used memory CD4+ T cells from PBMCs. Subset in this sample: CD45RA-negative fraction. Here the CDR3 DNA reads TGTGCCAGCAGTTTCCCTAAGCGGGGTACCCAGCATTTT. Translating it yields CASSFPKRGTQHF. Filled out from reference TRBV28 and TRBJ1-5, the complete variable domain reads DVKVTQSSRYLVKRTGEKVFLECVQDMDHENMFWYRQDPGLGLRLIYFSYDVKMKEKGDIPEGYSVSREKKERFSLILESASTNQTSMYLCASSFPKRGTQHFGDGTRLSIL.